This T cell receptor (beta chain) was sequenced for a study of blood T cell repertoires in COVID-19. At the level of the study: Material from acute and convalescent COVID-19 was sourced from the United States, Italy and Spain. PBMCs, B-cell-depleted T cells, or T cells were the source of the cDNA or gDNA that made up the material.

In the original processing: Nucleated cell number was recorded as an estimate derived from reference gene primer amplification. TCRdb's copy holds only in-frame clones and misses some; the assay was immunoSEQ multiplex PCR. Clonal size and the V and J genes are those of that table, whereas D and trimming came from the DNA. The data show some 200,000 clones, around 83% seen once. V was clipped by 6 bases and J by 5 bases, with 16 bases between them. CDR3 length: 13 residues. The V gene's germline CDR1 is SQVTM and CDR2 ANQGSEA. The specimen was peripheral blood. The genes are TRBV29-1 and TRBJ1-1, with D perhaps TRBD1 (6 bases). The TCR was taken from a man aged 45-65 years with active or convalescent COVID-19. CDR3 coding DNA: TGCAGCGTATTACAGGGTGGTGAAACTGAAGCTTTCTTT. Amino acid sequence: CSVLQGGETEAFF.